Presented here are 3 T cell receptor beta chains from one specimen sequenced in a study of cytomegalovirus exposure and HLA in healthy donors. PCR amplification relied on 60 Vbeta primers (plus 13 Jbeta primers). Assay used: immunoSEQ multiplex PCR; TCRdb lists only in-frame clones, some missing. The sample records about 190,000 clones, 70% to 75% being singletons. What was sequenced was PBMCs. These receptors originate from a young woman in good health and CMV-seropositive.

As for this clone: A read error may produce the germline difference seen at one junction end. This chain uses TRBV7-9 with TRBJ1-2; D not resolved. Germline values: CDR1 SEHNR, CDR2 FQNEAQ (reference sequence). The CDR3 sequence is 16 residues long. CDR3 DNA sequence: TGTTCCAGCAGCTTAGAGCAGGAAACCATTGTACATGGCTACACCTTC. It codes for CSSSLEQETIVHGYTF.

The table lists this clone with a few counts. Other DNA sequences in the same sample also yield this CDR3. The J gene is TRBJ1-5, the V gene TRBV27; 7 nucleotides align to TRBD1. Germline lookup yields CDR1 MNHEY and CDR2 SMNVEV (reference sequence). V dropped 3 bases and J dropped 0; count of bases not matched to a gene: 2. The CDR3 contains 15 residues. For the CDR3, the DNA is TGTGCCAGCAGTTTGACAGGGTATAGCAATCAGCCCCAGCATTTT. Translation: CASSLTGYSNQPQHF.

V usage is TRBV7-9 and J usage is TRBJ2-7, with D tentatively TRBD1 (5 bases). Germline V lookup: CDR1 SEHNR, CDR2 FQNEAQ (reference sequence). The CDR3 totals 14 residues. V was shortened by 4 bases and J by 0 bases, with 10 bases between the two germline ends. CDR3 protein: CASSSAGISYEQYF. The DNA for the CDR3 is TGTGCCAGCAGCTCGGCAGGGATCTCCTACGAGCAGTACTTC.